The T cell receptor (beta chain) under discussion was sequenced for a study of CD8 T cells in Susac syndrome. Blood CD8+ and CD4+ T cells underwent high-throughput TCR beta sequencing. TEMRA cells were FACS-enriched and CD8+ and CD4+ T cells negatively isolated. V was clipped by 7 bases and J by 5 bases, with 8 bases between them. CDR1 is SQVTM and CDR2 is ANQGSEA in the germline V gene. The CDR3 runs to 11 residues. cDNA came from about 0.5 to 1 ug RNA primed by random hexamers. With immunoSEQ multiplex PCR, TCR beta CDR3 was amplified across 54 Vbeta and 13 Jbeta. TCRdb fed the immunoSEQ multiplex PCR reads into MiXCR, producing one record per CDR3 protein. The sample consists of 180,000 or so distinct CDR3 sequences, more than 90% of them appearing once.

The gene calls are TRBV29-1 and TRBJ2-2, with D perhaps matching TRBD2 (5 bases). This sequence originates from a human donor in good health. Material for sequencing was CD4+ T cells from PBMCs. Here the CDR3 reads CSAAETGELFF. CDR3 nucleotide sequence: TGCAGCGCAGCGGAGACCGGGGAGCTGTTTTTT.